A single sample is the source of the 20 T cell receptor beta chains below, sequenced in a study of T-cell reconstitution after alpha-beta-depleted transplantation in children. Unique molecular identifiers tagged the TCRbeta library. TCRdb reprocessed the PCR reads with MiXCR, giving one entry per CDR3 protein. The sample has approximately 250,000 distinct CDR3 sequences, about 23% seen once. The sample consisted of PBMCs, taken before TCRalphabeta/CD19-depleted stem cell transplant. The receptors originated from a girl aged 2-10 years with Fanconi anemia, due to receive a stem cell transplant.

In its sample, this clonotype was seen many times. The chain employs TRBV12-3 or TRBV12-4 and TRBJ2-6; D is unresolved. CDR3 length equals 11 residues. Trimming took off 2 bases at V and 15 bases at J, with 8 bases between the two ends. In nucleotides, the CDR3 is TGTGCCAGCAGTTTACAGCAGCACCTGACTTTC. Amino acid sequence: CASSLQQHLTF.

This clonotype was seen repeatedly, ten times or more. This chain joins TRBV27 and TRBJ2-7; D is possibly TRBD1 (5 bases). Germline loops: CDR1 MNHEY, CDR2 SMNVEV (reference sequence). The CDR3 spans 14 residues. V lost 5 bases to trimming and J lost 2 bases, with 13 bases between them. The CDR3 here is CASSPRQIPYEQYF. The CDR3 DNA follows: TGTGCCAGCAGTCCCAGACAGATTCCCTACGAGCAGTACTTC.

This clonotype has a handful of counts. V and J are TRBV12-3 or TRBV12-4 and TRBJ2-5; D gene unclear. V was cut by 0 bases and J by 5 bases, with 7 bases left in between. CDR3 length: 13 amino acids. The CDR3: CASSLASGETQYF. CDR3 sequence (DNA): TGTGCCAGCAGTTTAGCTTCAGGCGAGACCCAGTACTTC.

The table lists this clonotype with a few counts. The J gene is TRBJ2-1, the V gene TRBV28; possible D gene TRBD2, 6 bases. The V gene lost 7 bases and the J gene lost 4 bases, with 17 bases spanning the gap. Germline V gives CDR1 MDHEN, CDR2 SYDVKM. This CDR3 region has 15 residues. CDR3 loop: CASTLGGTIYNEQFF. CDR3 DNA: TGTGCCAGCACCTTGGGCGGGACCATTTACAATGAGCAGTTCTTC.

CDR3 in DNA: TGCAGTGCCCCCGGGGTAGCGGGAGACTACGAGCAGTACTTC. This codes for CSAPGVAGDYEQYF. The chain employs TRBV20-1 and TRBJ2-7; TRBD2 matches 9 bases. The CDR3 is made up of 14 amino acids. Germline assignment: CDR1 DFQATT and CDR2 SNEGSKA (reference sequence). Trimming at V came to 6 bases and at J to 3 bases, leaving 9 bases not matched to a gene.

This chain links TRBV24-1 with TRBJ1-2; the D gene is possibly TRBD1 (5 bases). This CDR3 is 13 amino acids long. The V gene lost 4 bases and the J gene lost 7 bases, with 12 bases spanning the gap. Germline V gives CDR1 KGHDR, CDR2 SFDVKD. The DNA of the CDR3 is TGTGCCACCAGTGAGGGGGTCGTGGGTGGCTACACCTTC. Translation gives CATSEGVVGGYTF.

The chain couples TRBV2 to TRBJ2-7; D is unclear. The CDR3 covers 12 residues. Germline V gives CDR1 SNHLY, CDR2 FYNNEI. V dropped 0 bases and J dropped 4 bases, with 4 bases sitting between them. Written as DNA, the CDR3 is TGTGCCAGCAGTGAAGCGCCATACGAGCAGTACTTC. Residues: CASSEAPYEQYF.

This clonotype was observed many times. This chain connects TRBV20-1 to TRBJ2-7; 7 positions agree with TRBD1. The CDR3 loop spans 14 amino acids. The junction had 8 bases not matched to a gene; V was cut back by 3 bases and J by 3 bases. CDR1 is DFQATT and CDR2 is SNEGSKA in the germline V gene (reference sequence). This chain's CDR3 is CSASDRDSYYEQYF. The CDR3 nucleotides read TGCAGTGCTAGCGACCGGGACAGTTACTACGAGCAGTACTTC.

This clonotype was recorded a few times. This chain connects TRBV20-1 to TRBJ2-2; possible D gene TRBD2, 6 bases. V was trimmed by 0 bases and J by 0 bases, leaving 8 bases between them. The CDR3 is made up of 15 amino acids. The germline V gene encodes CDR1 DFQATT and CDR2 SNEGSKA (reference sequence). The chain's CDR3 is CSARERLANTGELFF. The CDR3 nucleotides are TGCAGTGCTAGAGAACGACTAGCGAACACCGGGGAGCTGTTTTTT.

This clonotype was seen only once. This chain uses TRBV6-4 with TRBJ2-3, with D possibly TRBD2 on 5 matching bases. V was trimmed by 6 bases and J by 2 bases, leaving 12 bases between them. CDR1 and CDR2 from the germline V gene are MRHNA and SNTAGT. This CDR3 is built from 14 residues. CDR3 protein: CASSPTTNTDTQYF. The CDR3 nucleotides are TGTGCCAGCAGCCCGACTACTAACACAGATACGCAGTATTTT.

This clonotype was observed many times. J is TRBJ2-7 and V is TRBV10-2; the match to TRBD2 covers 12 bases. The CDR3 is 15 amino acids. Trimming cost V 3 bases and J 2 bases; bases outside gene matches: 2. Germline CDR1 is WSHSY and CDR2 is SAAADI. CDR3 loop: CASSEPSGRAYEQYF. The CDR3 DNA sequence: TGCGCCAGCAGTGAACCTAGCGGGAGGGCCTACGAGCAGTACTTC.

The rearrangement uses TRBV29-1 and TRBJ2-2; D tentatively fits TRBD1 or TRBD2 (5 bases each). Between the trimmed V and J ends, which lost 2 bases and 3 bases, there was a span of 7 bases. Germline V lookup: CDR1 SQVTM, CDR2 ANQGSEA. The CDR3 has 13 residues. The CDR3 nucleotides read TGCAGCGTTGAACGGGGACACACCGGGGAGCTGTTTTTT. This translates into CSVERGHTGELFF.

The CDR3 DNA reads TGTGCCAGCAGCCAAGTCGATGGGGCGGAAGTCTCTGGGGCCAACGTCCTGACTTTC. Translating it yields CASSQVDGAEVSGANVLTF. The chain joins TRBV4-2 to TRBJ2-6; a possible D gene is TRBD1 (5 bases). The V gene's germline CDR1 is LGHNA and CDR2 YNFKEQ. The CDR3 is 19 amino acids. Trimming shortened V by 1 base and J by 0 bases, and 16 bases separated the two germline ends.

This clonotype has ten or more counts. The chain has TRBV29-1 and TRBJ2-6; D is uncertain. The CDR3 is made up of 18 amino acids. Trimming took off 0 bases at V and 0 bases at J, with 15 bases between the two ends. Germline CDR1 and CDR2: SQVTM and ANQGSEA. The CDR3 region has the DNA TGCAGCGTTGAAGACCCGAACCTCGTAAACTCTGGGGCCAACGTCCTGACTTTC. It specifies CSVEDPNLVNSGANVLTF.

This clonotype has just one count. At one boundary the junction diverges from the germline segment, which might be a read error. The rearrangement uses TRBV7-3 and TRBJ2-1; TRBD2 might be the D (5 bases). Germline V gives CDR1 SGHTA, CDR2 FQGTGA. The CDR3 is made up of 15 amino acids. Written as DNA, the CDR3 is TGTGCCAGCAGCTTAAATGAGGGCTCCTACTATGAGCAGTTCTTC. Amino acid sequence: CASSLNEGSYYEQFF.

The table lists this clonotype with a few counts. The J gene is TRBJ2-1, the V gene TRBV20-1; 7 bases align to TRBD2. The CDR3 is made up of 11 amino acids. Germline CDR1 reads DFQATT; CDR2 reads SNEGSKA (reference sequence). V shed 4 bases, J shed 9 bases, and the junction held 3 bases outside the gene matches. DNA of the CDR3: TGCAGTGCTATGCCGGGGGGTGAGCAGTTCTTC. This translates into CSAMPGGEQFF.

This clonotype was observed at least ten times. The CDR3 region is CASSFIIPASGSSYEQYF. Here the CDR3 DNA reads TGTGCCAGCAGTTTTATCATTCCCGCTAGCGGGAGCAGCTACGAGCAGTACTTC. The V and J genes are TRBV12-3 or TRBV12-4 and TRBJ2-7; 10 bases fit TRBD2. The CDR3 consists of 18 residues. The V segment lost 3 bases and the J segment 3 bases; nucleotides outside the gene matches: 14.

The rearrangement links TRBV7-2 to TRBJ2-3; no definite D call. In germline, CDR1 is SGHTA, CDR2 FQGNSA. Trimming took 2 bases from V and 0 from J, leaving 9 bases between them. CDR3 length equals 15 residues. This CDR3 is CASSLQVWSTDTQYF. The CDR3 DNA reads TGTGCCAGCAGCTTACAAGTCTGGAGCACAGATACGCAGTATTTT.

The chain has TRBV20-1 and TRBJ2-7; D remains unclear. The CDR3 length is 15 residues. CDR1 and CDR2 from the germline V gene are DFQATT and SNEGSKA (reference sequence). Between the trimmed V and J ends, which lost 1 base and 2 bases, there was a span of 15 bases. CDR3 in DNA: TGCAGTGCTAGAGTTCGAGATGGTAACCCCTACGAGCAGTACTTC. This codes for CSARVRDGNPYEQYF.

This clonotype has a handful of counts. The chain is built from TRBV20-1 and TRBJ2-1, with 12 bases aligning to TRBD2. Germline-derived CDR1 and CDR2 are DFQATT and SNEGSKA (reference sequence). This CDR3 spans 15 amino acids. The V segment lost 6 bases and the J segment 5 bases; nucleotides outside the gene matches: 8. In DNA, the CDR3 is TGCAGTGCACCTACTTGGACTAGCGGGGACAATGAGCAGTTCTTC. It is translated as CSAPTWTSGDNEQFF.